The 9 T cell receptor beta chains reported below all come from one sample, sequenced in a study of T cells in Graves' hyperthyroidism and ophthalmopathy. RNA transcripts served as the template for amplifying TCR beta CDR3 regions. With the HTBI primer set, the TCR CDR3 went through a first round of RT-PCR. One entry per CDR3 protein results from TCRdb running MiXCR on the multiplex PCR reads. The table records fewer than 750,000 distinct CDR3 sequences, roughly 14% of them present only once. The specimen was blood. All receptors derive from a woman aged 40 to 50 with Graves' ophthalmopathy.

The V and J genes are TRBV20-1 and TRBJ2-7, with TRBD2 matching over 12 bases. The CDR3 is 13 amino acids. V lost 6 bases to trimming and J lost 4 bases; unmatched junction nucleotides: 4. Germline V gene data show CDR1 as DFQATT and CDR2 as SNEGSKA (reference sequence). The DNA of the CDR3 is TGCAGTGCGCGGACTAGCGGGAATTACGAGCAGTACTTC. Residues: CSARTSGNYEQYF.

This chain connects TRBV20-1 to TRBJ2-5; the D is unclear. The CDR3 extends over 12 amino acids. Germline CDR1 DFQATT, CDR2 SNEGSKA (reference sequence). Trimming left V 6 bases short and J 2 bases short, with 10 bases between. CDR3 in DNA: TGCAGTGCCAGACACGCTCAAGAGACCCAGTACTTC. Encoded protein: CSARHAQETQYF.

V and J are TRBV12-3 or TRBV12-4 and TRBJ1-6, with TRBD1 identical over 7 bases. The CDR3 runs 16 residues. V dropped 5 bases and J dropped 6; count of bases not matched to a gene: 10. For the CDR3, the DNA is TGTGCCAGCAGTCCCCCAAAAAGGGGGCTTAATTCACCCCTCCACTTT. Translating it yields CASSPPKRGLNSPLHF.

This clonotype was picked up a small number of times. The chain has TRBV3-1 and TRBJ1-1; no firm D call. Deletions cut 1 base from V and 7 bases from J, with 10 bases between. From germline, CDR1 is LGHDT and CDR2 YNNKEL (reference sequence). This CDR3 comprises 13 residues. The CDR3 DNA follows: TGTGCCAGCAGCCAAGGTTCCCGGGTTGAAGCTTTCTTT. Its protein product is CASSQGSRVEAFF.

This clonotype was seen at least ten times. Written as DNA, the CDR3 is TGTGCCAGCAGCTTAGGCCCGGTGAACACTGAAGCTTTCTTT. Its translation is CASSLGPVNTEAFF. The genes are TRBV7-9 and TRBJ1-1, with D unclear. Trimming took 1 base from V and 0 from J, leaving 6 bases between them. Germline CDR1 and CDR2: SEHNR and FQNEAQ (reference sequence). The CDR3 spans 14 residues.

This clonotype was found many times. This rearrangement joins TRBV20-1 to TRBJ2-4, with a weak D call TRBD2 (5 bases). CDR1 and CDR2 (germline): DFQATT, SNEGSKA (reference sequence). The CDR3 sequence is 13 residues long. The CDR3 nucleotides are TGCAGCTGGGGAGAACTAGCCAAAAACATTCAGTACTTC. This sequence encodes CSWGELAKNIQYF.

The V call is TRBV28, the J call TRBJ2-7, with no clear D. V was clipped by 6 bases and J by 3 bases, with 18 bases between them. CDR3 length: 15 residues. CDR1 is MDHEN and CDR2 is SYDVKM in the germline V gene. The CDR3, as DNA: TGTGCCAGCAGGTGGTTGAGGTCACCTAGCTACGAGCAGTACTTC. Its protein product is CASRWLRSPSYEQYF.

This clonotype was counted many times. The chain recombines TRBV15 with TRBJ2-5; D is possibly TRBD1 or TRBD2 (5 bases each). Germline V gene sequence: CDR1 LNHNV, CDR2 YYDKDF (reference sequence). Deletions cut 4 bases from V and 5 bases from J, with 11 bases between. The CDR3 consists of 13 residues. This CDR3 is CATSKGPGETQYF. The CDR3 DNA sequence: TGTGCCACCAGCAAGGGACCCGGGGAGACCCAGTACTTC.

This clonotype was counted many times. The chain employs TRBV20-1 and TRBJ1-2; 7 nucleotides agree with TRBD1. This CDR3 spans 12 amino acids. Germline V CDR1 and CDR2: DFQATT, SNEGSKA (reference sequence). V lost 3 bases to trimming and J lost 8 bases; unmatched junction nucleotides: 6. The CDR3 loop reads CSASWTGVGYTF. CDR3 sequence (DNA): TGCAGTGCTAGTTGGACAGGAGTGGGCTACACCTTC.